This is a list of T cell receptor beta chains from one sample in a study of cytomegalovirus exposure and HLA in healthy donors. The repertoire was sequenced with immunoSEQ multiplex PCR; TCRdb's copy has only in-frame clones and lacks some. The sample holds about 150,000 clones, more than 75% seen once. Sequenced sample: PBMCs. All receptors derive from a human donor in good health. Each CDR3 is given with its conserved first and last residue. The order of the fields is V gene, clone size, CDR3 length, J gene, D gene, CDR3 protein, CDR3 DNA. D genes are given only for firm matches. Only some rows state a clone size, as once, few, many or a class for expanded clones.

v_gene: TRBV7-2
abundance: .
len: 13
j_gene: TRBJ1-2
d_gene: .
CDR3aa: CASSLTQNHGYTF
CDR3nt: TGTGCCAGCAGCTTAACACAGAACCATGGCTACACCTTC

v_gene: TRBV7-2
abundance: .
len: 14
j_gene: TRBJ1-1
d_gene: TRBD1
CDR3aa: CASSLVGGNTEAFF
CDR3nt: TGTGCCAGCAGCTTAGTAGGGGGCAACACTGAAGCTTTCTTT

v_gene: TRBV19
abundance: .
len: 14
j_gene: TRBJ1-2
d_gene: .
CDR3aa: CASSTGYRTYGYTF
CDR3nt: TGTGCCAGTAGTACCGGTTATCGAACTTATGGCTACACCTTC

v_gene: TRBV9
abundance: .
len: 12
j_gene: TRBJ1-1
d_gene: .
CDR3aa: CASSGGNTEAFF
CDR3nt: TGTGCCAGCAGCGGGGGCAACACTGAAGCTTTCTTT

v_gene: TRBV28
abundance: .
len: 16
j_gene: TRBJ1-1
d_gene: TRBD1
CDR3aa: CASSLLRGQGNTGAFF
CDR3nt: TGTGCCAGCAGTTTGTTAAGAGGACAGGGTAACACTGGAGCTTTCTTT

v_gene: TRBV6-1
abundance: .
len: 14
j_gene: TRBJ1-5
d_gene: .
CDR3aa: CASCRPSHNQPQHF
CDR3nt: TGTGCCAGCTGTCGTCCTAGCCATAATCAGCCCCAGCATTTT

v_gene: TRBV5-4
abundance: few
len: 14
j_gene: TRBJ2-5
d_gene: TRBD2
CDR3aa: CASSLPAGGETQYF
CDR3nt: TGTGCCAGCAGCTTGCCAGCGGGAGGAGAGACCCAGTACTTC

v_gene: TRBV4-3
abundance: few
len: 15
j_gene: TRBJ1-2
d_gene: .
CDR3aa: CASSPGGRGGEGYTF
CDR3nt: TGCGCCAGCAGCCCGGGAGGGAGGGGCGGAGAGGGCTACACCTTC

v_gene: TRBV30
abundance: .
len: 14
j_gene: TRBJ1-4
d_gene: .
CDR3aa: CAWNREGPNEKLFF
CDR3nt: TGTGCCTGGAACAGGGAGGGGCCTAATGAAAAACTGTTTTTT

v_gene: TRBV30
abundance: .
len: 13
j_gene: TRBJ2-2
d_gene: .
CDR3aa: CAWRPGNRGELFF
CDR3nt: TGTGCCTGGAGGCCAGGCAACCGAGGGGAGCTGTTTTTT

v_gene: TRBV5-1
abundance: .
len: 16
j_gene: TRBJ2-1
d_gene: TRBD2
CDR3aa: CASSLNAGGSYNEQFF
CDR3nt: TGCGCCAGCAGCTTAAATGCGGGGGGATCCTACAATGAGCAGTTCTTC

v_gene: TRBV28
abundance: .
len: 13
j_gene: TRBJ1-2
d_gene: .
CDR3aa: CASSKTSQGDYTF
CDR3nt: TGTGCCAGCAGCAAGACATCACAGGGTGACTACACCTTC

v_gene: TRBV6-6
abundance: .
len: 14
j_gene: TRBJ2-5
d_gene: TRBD2
CDR3aa: CASRPGLTRETQYF
CDR3nt: TGTGCCAGCAGGCCGGGACTAACACGAGAGACCCAGTACTTC

v_gene: TRBV6-1
abundance: .
len: 12
j_gene: TRBJ1-1
d_gene: .
CDR3aa: CASSGWSTEAFF
CDR3nt: TGTGCCAGCAGTGGGTGGAGCACTGAAGCTTTCTTT

v_gene: TRBV5-4
abundance: few
len: 17
j_gene: TRBJ1-4
d_gene: .
CDR3aa: CASSSYREGATNEKLFF
CDR3nt: TGTGCCAGCAGTTCATACCGGGAGGGGGCAACTAATGAAAAACTGTTTTTT

v_gene: TRBV7-6
abundance: .
len: 16
j_gene: TRBJ2-3
d_gene: TRBD2
CDR3aa: CASSLGLAGGTDTQYF
CDR3nt: TGTGCCAGCAGCTTGGGACTAGCGGGAGGCACAGATACGCAGTATTTT

v_gene: TRBV30
abundance: .
len: 14
j_gene: TRBJ1-1
d_gene: .
CDR3aa: CAWSVVYLNTEAFF
CDR3nt: TGTGCCTGGAGTGTCGTTTACTTGAACACTGAAGCTTTCTTT

v_gene: TRBV6-5
abundance: .
len: 14
j_gene: TRBJ2-7
d_gene: TRBD1
CDR3aa: CASSHRDRTYEQYF
CDR3nt: TGTGCCAGCAGTCACCGGGACAGAACCTACGAGCAGTACTTC

v_gene: TRBV14
abundance: .
len: 19
j_gene: TRBJ2-3
d_gene: TRBD2
CDR3aa: CASSQRTGTSGRRTDTQYF
CDR3nt: TGTGCCAGCAGCCAACGCACCGGGACTAGCGGGAGAAGGACAGATACGCAGTATTTT

v_gene: TRBV23-1
abundance: .
len: 18
j_gene: TRBJ1-6
d_gene: TRBD1
CDR3aa: CASSQSTPDRGFNSPLHF
CDR3nt: TGCGCCAGCAGTCAATCGACCCCGGACAGGGGATTTAATTCACCCCTCCACTTT

v_gene: TRBV29-1
abundance: .
len: 14
j_gene: TRBJ1-1
d_gene: TRBD1
CDR3aa: CSVGQGFIRPKAFF
CDR3nt: TGCAGCGTTGGACAGGGTTTTATAAGACCCAAAGCTTTCTTT

v_gene: TRBV15
abundance: .
len: 13
j_gene: TRBJ2-2
d_gene: .
CDR3aa: CATSRGRTGELFF
CDR3nt: TGTGCCACCAGCAGGGGCCGCACCGGGGAGCTGTTTTTT

v_gene: TRBV28
abundance: .
len: 13
j_gene: TRBJ1-1
d_gene: TRBD1
CDR3aa: CASSQGQILEAFF
CDR3nt: TGTGCCAGCAGCCAGGGACAGATACTCGAAGCTTTCTTT

v_gene: TRBV4-1
abundance: .
len: 16
j_gene: TRBJ2-7
d_gene: .
CDR3aa: CASSQDPNRGNYEQYF
CDR3nt: TGCGCCAGCAGCCAAGATCCCAATCGGGGGAACTACGAGCAGTACTTC

v_gene: TRBV7-2
abundance: .
len: 14
j_gene: TRBJ1-1
d_gene: TRBD1
CDR3aa: CASSPGQGLTEAFF
CDR3nt: TGTGCCAGCAGCCCAGGACAGGGGCTTACTGAAGCTTTCTTT

v_gene: TRBV9
abundance: .
len: 15
j_gene: TRBJ2-3
d_gene: .
CDR3aa: CASSESTRPTDTQYF
CDR3nt: TGTGCCAGCAGCGAATCTACTAGACCCACAGATACGCAGTATTTT

v_gene: TRBV6-1
abundance: once
len: 14
j_gene: TRBJ2-7
d_gene: TRBD2
CDR3aa: CASSEGVWGGEQYF
CDR3nt: TGTGCCAGCAGTGAAGGGGTATGGGGAGGGGAGCAGTACTTC

v_gene: TRBV27
abundance: .
len: 13
j_gene: TRBJ2-6
d_gene: .
CDR3aa: CASSFSGANVLTF
CDR3nt: TGTGCCAGCAGTTTTAGTGGGGCCAACGTCCTGACTTTC

v_gene: TRBV25-1
abundance: .
len: 15
j_gene: TRBJ2-1
d_gene: .
CDR3aa: CASSESQGMYNEQFF
CDR3nt: TGTGCCAGCAGTGAATCCCAGGGGATGTACAATGAGCAGTTCTTC

v_gene: TRBV28
abundance: .
len: 15
j_gene: TRBJ2-7
d_gene: TRBD1
CDR3aa: CASSSWTGGSYEQYF
CDR3nt: TGTGCCAGCAGTTCGTGGACAGGGGGTTCCTACGAGCAGTACTTC

v_gene: TRBV14
abundance: few
len: 13
j_gene: TRBJ2-7
d_gene: .
CDR3aa: CASSPSGSYEQYF
CDR3nt: TGTGCCAGCAGCCCAAGCGGCTCCTACGAGCAGTACTTC

v_gene: TRBV29-1
abundance: .
len: 13
j_gene: TRBJ2-7
d_gene: .
CDR3aa: CSVRRAISYEQYF
CDR3nt: TGCAGCGTCCGCAGGGCCATTTCCTACGAGCAGTACTTC

v_gene: TRBV19
abundance: .
len: 16
j_gene: TRBJ2-2
d_gene: TRBD2
CDR3aa: CASSAEGLASPGELFF
CDR3nt: TGTGCCAGTAGTGCTGAGGGACTAGCGTCTCCCGGGGAGCTGTTTTTT

v_gene: TRBV5-4
abundance: once
len: 13
j_gene: TRBJ1-2
d_gene: .
CDR3aa: CASSLTDVYGYTF
CDR3nt: TGTGCCAGCAGCTTGACTGATGTCTATGGCTACACCTTC

v_gene: TRBV6-5
abundance: once
len: 15
j_gene: TRBJ2-6
d_gene: .
CDR3aa: CASRNGQTGANVLTF
CDR3nt: TGTGCCAGCAGAAATGGACAGACTGGGGCCAACGTCCTGACTTTC

v_gene: TRBV19
abundance: .
len: 16
j_gene: TRBJ1-5
d_gene: TRBD1
CDR3aa: CASSERTGGGRQPQHF
CDR3nt: TGTGCCAGTAGTGAGCGGACAGGGGGCGGACGTCAGCCCCAGCATTTT

v_gene: TRBV11-3
abundance: .
len: 13
j_gene: TRBJ2-4
d_gene: .
CDR3aa: CASSLRGIDIQYF
CDR3nt: TGTGCCAGCAGCTTAAGGGGGATTGACATTCAGTACTTC

v_gene: TRBV7-2
abundance: .
len: 14
j_gene: TRBJ2-5
d_gene: TRBD2
CDR3aa: CASSLGRGTETQYF
CDR3nt: TGTGCCAGCAGCTTGGGGCGGGGGACAGAGACCCAGTACTTC

v_gene: TRBV4-2
abundance: few
len: 17
j_gene: TRBJ1-1
d_gene: .
CDR3aa: CASLPGGRLRVNTEAFF
CDR3nt: TGTGCCAGCCTCCCGGGAGGTCGTCTCCGTGTGAACACTGAAGCTTTCTTT

v_gene: TRBV4-2
abundance: .
len: 17
j_gene: TRBJ2-1
d_gene: .
CDR3aa: CASSQPRASDLDNEQFF
CDR3nt: TGTGCCAGCAGCCAACCCCGGGCTAGCGATCTTGACAATGAGCAGTTCTTC

v_gene: TRBV6-6
abundance: .
len: 12
j_gene: TRBJ1-2
d_gene: .
CDR3aa: CASSLRWDGYTF
CDR3nt: TGTGCCAGCAGTTTGCGGTGGGATGGCTACACCTTC

v_gene: TRBV9
abundance: .
len: 15
j_gene: TRBJ2-7
d_gene: .
CDR3aa: CASSVGFGGEREQYF
CDR3nt: TGTGCCAGCAGCGTAGGATTCGGCGGCGAGAGGGAGCAGTACTTC

v_gene: TRBV18
abundance: .
len: 17
j_gene: TRBJ2-1
d_gene: .
CDR3aa: CASSSQRGSLDNNEQFF
CDR3nt: TGTGCCAGCTCCTCCCAGAGAGGGAGCCTCGATAACAATGAGCAGTTCTTC

v_gene: TRBV7-2
abundance: .
len: 14
j_gene: TRBJ2-1
d_gene: .
CDR3aa: CASSLVRGAREQFF
CDR3nt: TGTGCCAGCAGCTTAGTACGGGGGGCTCGTGAGCAGTTCTTC

v_gene: TRBV5-1
abundance: .
len: 15
j_gene: TRBJ2-7
d_gene: TRBD2
CDR3aa: CASSLVRGDLKEQYF
CDR3nt: TGCGCCAGCAGCTTGGTTCGGGGGGACCTGAAAGAGCAGTACTTC

v_gene: TRBV7-9
abundance: .
len: 15
j_gene: TRBJ1-2
d_gene: TRBD1
CDR3aa: CASSPGGQGTYGYPF
CDR3nt: TGTGCCAGCAGCCCCGGGGGACAGGGGACCTATGGCTACCCCTTC

v_gene: TRBV5-1
abundance: .
len: 15
j_gene: TRBJ2-5
d_gene: TRBD1
CDR3aa: CASSPGTGGLETQYF
CDR3nt: TGCGCCAGCAGCCCCGGGACAGGGGGTCTCGAGACCCAGTACTTC

v_gene: TRBV2
abundance: .
len: 15
j_gene: TRBJ2-7
d_gene: TRBD2
CDR3aa: CASTPRTSGTYEQYF
CDR3nt: TGTGCCAGCACCCCCCGGACTAGCGGAACCTACGAGCAGTACTTC

v_gene: TRBV7-9
abundance: .
len: 15
j_gene: TRBJ2-2
d_gene: .
CDR3aa: CASSLVDRNTGELFF
CDR3nt: TGTGCCAGCAGCTTGGTAGATAGGAACACCGGGGAGCTGTTTTTT

v_gene: TRBV7-9
abundance: once
len: 19
j_gene: TRBJ2-3
d_gene: TRBD1
CDR3aa: CASSPVVTPGQGWGDTQYF
CDR3nt: TGTGCCAGCAGCCCGGTGGTAACACCGGGACAGGGTTGGGGAGATACGCAGTATTTT

v_gene: TRBV2
abundance: few
len: 15
j_gene: TRBJ1-6
d_gene: TRBD1
CDR3aa: CASSPQGVDNSPLHF
CDR3nt: TGTGCCAGCAGCCCTCAGGGGGTGGATAATTCACCCCTCCACTTT

v_gene: TRBV5-8
abundance: .
len: 15
j_gene: TRBJ1-5
d_gene: TRBD1
CDR3aa: CASSHGVGQGSTQHF
CDR3nt: TGTGCCAGCAGCCATGGGGTAGGACAGGGAAGTACCCAGCATTTT

v_gene: TRBV30
abundance: once
len: 13
j_gene: TRBJ2-7
d_gene: TRBD1
CDR3aa: CAWETGQGYEQYF
CDR3nt: TGTGCCTGGGAGACGGGACAGGGGTACGAGCAGTACTTC

v_gene: TRBV5-1
abundance: once
len: 14
j_gene: TRBJ1-6
d_gene: .
CDR3aa: CASSLGQLSSPLHF
CDR3nt: TGCGCCAGCAGCTTGGGACAGTTATCGTCACCCCTCCACTTT

v_gene: TRBV28
abundance: .
len: 16
j_gene: TRBJ2-7
d_gene: TRBD1
CDR3aa: CASSTSGQGPSYEQYF
CDR3nt: TGTGCCAGCAGTACCTCAGGACAGGGCCCCTCCTACGAGCAGTACTTC

v_gene: TRBV2
abundance: .
len: 13
j_gene: TRBJ1-1
d_gene: TRBD1
CDR3aa: CASRQGENTEAFF
CDR3nt: TGTGCCAGCCGACAGGGGGAGAACACTGAAGCTTTCTTT

v_gene: TRBV6-5
abundance: .
len: 14
j_gene: TRBJ1-2
d_gene: TRBD1
CDR3aa: CASSPTGGGHGYTF
CDR3nt: TGTGCCAGCAGTCCTACAGGGGGCGGTCATGGCTACACCTTC

v_gene: TRBV4-1
abundance: .
len: 20
j_gene: TRBJ2-1
d_gene: .
CDR3aa: CASSQEGGRGLPLLENEQFF
CDR3nt: TGCGCCAGCAGCCAAGAAGGCGGTCGAGGGTTGCCCCTATTGGAGAATGAGCAGTTCTTC

v_gene: TRBV5-1
abundance: once
len: 14
j_gene: TRBJ2-7
d_gene: .
CDR3aa: CASSPQGSTYEQYF
CDR3nt: TGCGCCAGCAGCCCGCAGGGCTCAACCTACGAGCAGTACTTC